A single sample is the source of the 15 T cell receptor beta chains below, sequenced in a study of T-cell memory formation after mild COVID-19. TCRdb called the 5' RACE reads again in MiXCR, with one record for every CDR3 protein. Altogether about 340,000 distinct CDR3 sequences are present, 20% to 25% being singletons, with the ten largest covering about 21%. The sample was PBMCs or a T cell subset sorted from them (not recorded which). Receptors were obtained from a man younger than 35 who had mild COVID-19 (a few samples of this study predate the infection). Cell type and time point are not known.

This clonotype was observed a handful of times. The V call is TRBV5-1, the J call TRBJ1-1; TRBD1 is a possible D gene (5 bases). This CDR3 region has 13 residues. V was pared by 0 bases and J by 10 bases, with 13 bases between. Germline-derived CDR1 and CDR2 are SGHRS and YFSETQ. CDR3 bases: TGCGCCAGCAGCTTGGACCCAGCCGGGGGAGCTTTCTTT. Translation gives CASSLDPAGGAFF.

At least ten counts were recorded for this clonotype. This chain uses TRBV7-9 with TRBJ1-1; the D is unclear. Trimming pared 4 bases from V and 2 bases from J, leaving 5 bases between. Looked up from germline, CDR1 is SEHNR and CDR2 is FQNEAQ (reference sequence). This CDR3 spans 12 amino acids. The CDR3 nucleotides read TGTGCCAGCAGCTGGGATAACACTGAAGCTTTCTTT. Amino acid sequence: CASSWDNTEAFF.

The chain employs TRBV6-6 and TRBJ1-2; weak D call: TRBD1 (5 bases). V was shortened by 4 bases and J by 11 bases, with 17 bases between the two germline ends. Germline CDR1 reads MNHNY; CDR2 reads SVGAGI (reference sequence). The CDR3 has 13 residues. The CDR3 reads CASSLGVTVSYTF. The CDR3 DNA is TGTGCCAGCAGTTTGGGGGTGACAGTCTCGTACACCTTC.

This clonotype was observed a handful of times. V is TRBV27 and J is TRBJ1-6; TRBD1 matches at 7 bases. The CDR3 is made up of 15 amino acids. V lost 3 bases to trimming and J lost 6 bases; unmatched junction nucleotides: 5. Germline CDR1 and CDR2: MNHEY and SMNVEV (reference sequence). In DNA, the CDR3 is TGTGCCAGCAGTTTGGCCAGGGGGGGTAATTCACCCCTCCACTTT. It encodes CASSLARGGNSPLHF.

The genes are TRBV6-2 or TRBV6-3 and TRBJ1-2; D is possibly TRBD1 (5 bases). This CDR3 contains 12 residues. V was pared by 7 bases and J by 5 bases, with 11 bases between. Germline V gives CDR1 MNHEY, CDR2 SVGEGT. The CDR3: CASKQSGYGYTF. Written as DNA, the CDR3 is TGTGCCAGCAAGCAATCAGGGTATGGCTACACCTTC.

CDR3 loop: CASSLSRTGGSPLHF. DNA for the CDR3: TGTGCCAGCAGCTTGTCGCGGACAGGAGGTTCACCCCTCCACTTT. The rearrangement uses TRBV5-5 and TRBJ1-6; TRBD1 aligns across 7 bases. J lost 9 bases, V lost 1 base, and 7 bases had no gene match. The germline CDR1 and CDR2 sequences are SGHKS and YYEKEE (reference sequence). The CDR3 has 15 residues.

The rearrangement links TRBV4-3 to TRBJ1-1; the D is unclear. Germline V gives CDR1 LGHNA, CDR2 YSLEER. Trimming shortened V by 1 base and J by 3 bases, and 12 bases separated the two germline ends. The CDR3 has 15 residues. As DNA, the CDR3 is TGCGCCAGCAGCCAAGTCCCCATCGGATACACTGAAGCTTTCTTT. Translation: CASSQVPIGYTEAFF.

V is TRBV12-3 or TRBV12-4 and J is TRBJ1-6, with D perhaps matching TRBD1 (5 bases). The CDR3 has 11 amino acids. V lost 5 bases and J lost 14, with 10 bases in between. The CDR3 sequence: CASSKPGALHF. The DNA for the CDR3 is TGTGCCAGCAGTAAACCGGGGGCCCTCCACTTT.

Note on this clonotype: This may come from a read error, since a much larger clone is one base off. The CDR3 protein is CASRYNEQFF. Written as DNA, the CDR3 is TGTGCCAGCAGATACAATGAGCAGTTCTTC. The gene calls are TRBV2 and TRBJ2-1; the D is unclear. Germline V gives CDR1 SNHLY, CDR2 FYNNEI. Deletions cut 6 bases from V and 4 bases from J, with 1 base between. The CDR3 sequence is 10 residues long.

This clonotype was detected only once. This chain connects TRBV10-3 to TRBJ2-2; D remains ambiguous. CDR3 size: 15 residues. Trimming took off 4 bases at V and 0 bases at J, with 9 bases between the two ends. Germline loops: CDR1 ENHRY, CDR2 SYGVKD. CDR3 nucleotide sequence: TGTGCCATCAGTGGGACCGATACGAACACCGGGGAGCTGTTTTTT. It encodes CAISGTDTNTGELFF.

This clonotype was picked up a small number of times. The CDR3 loop reads CASSLRSGSEAFF. CDR3 DNA sequence: TGTGCCAGCAGCTTACGCTCCGGCTCCGAAGCTTTCTTT. The rearrangement joins TRBV7-2 to TRBJ1-1, with D hard to call. The CDR3 has 13 amino acids. CDR1 SGHTA and CDR2 FQGNSA come from the germline V gene. The V and J ends lost 2 bases and 8 bases respectively, with 12 bases between them.

The gene calls are TRBV27 and TRBJ2-3; 7 nucleotides line up with TRBD2. From germline, CDR1 is MNHEY and CDR2 SMNVEV (reference sequence). The CDR3 is 15 residues long. V gave up 7 bases and J gave up 5 bases; unmatched junction bases: 12. The CDR3 DNA reads TGTGCCAGCACCTCTTGGGGAGCGGGGAAAGATACGCAGTATTTT. As protein: CASTSWGAGKDTQYF.

This clonotype was observed a handful of times. This chain links TRBV27 with TRBJ2-7, with D perhaps being TRBD1 or TRBD2 (5 bases each). The CDR3 sequence is 15 residues long. Germline assignment: CDR1 MNHEY and CDR2 SMNVEV (reference sequence). V dropped 5 bases and J dropped 5 bases, with 19 bases sitting between them. The CDR3, as DNA: TGTGCCAGCAGTCCACTCCGGGACCATTGGAACGAGCAGTACTTC. Protein product: CASSPLRDHWNEQYF.

This clonotype appeared a few times. The chain couples TRBV5-1 to TRBJ1-2, with TRBD1 matching 7 bases. The ends lost 4 bases at V and 1 base at J; junction bases unmatched: 19. The CDR3 sequence is 19 residues long. Germline V lookup: CDR1 SGHRS, CDR2 YFSETQ. CDR3 sequence (DNA): TGCGCCAGCAGCCTGCGACCCACAGGGGACTTTCTGTATAACTATGGCTACACCTTC. Amino acids: CASSLRPTGDFLYNYGYTF. Using reference TRBV5-1 and TRBJ1-2 for the parts outside the CDR3, the full variable domain is KAGVTQTPRYLIKTRGQQVTLSCSPISGHRSVSWYQQTPGQGLQFLFEYFSETQRNKGNFPGRFSGRQFSNSRSEMNVSTLELGDSALYLCASSLRPTGDFLYNYGYTFGSGTRLTVV.

This chain connects TRBV7-2 to TRBJ2-3; 11 nucleotides align to TRBD2. J lost 2 bases, V lost 3 bases, and 1 base had no gene match. In germline, CDR1 is SGHTA, CDR2 FQGNSA. The CDR3 is 15 residues long. The CDR3 sequence is CASSFSGGDTDTQYF. The CDR3 DNA reads as TGTGCCAGCAGCTTTAGCGGGGGGGACACAGATACGCAGTATTTT.